This T cell receptor (beta chain) was retrieved from a study of identical twins. The study, taken as a whole, reports: For zero-insertion analyses, partial confounding could come from invariant MAIT and iNKT cells.

With regard to this clonotype: Its matching antigen is unknown.

TCRdb reprocessed the 5' RACE reads with MiXCR, giving one entry per CDR3 protein. The table lists hundreds of thousands of distinct CDR3 sequences, roughly 18% of them singletons. These records were also assigned to another study, of T cells expressing NK-cell markers. This second study says: Researchers report these clonotypes also headed the CD3+CD56-NKG2C+ fraction in a few donors.

The sequence came from a young woman in good health. The material sequenced was PBMCs.

The CDR3 here is CASSLNHNYEQYF. CDR3 nucleotide sequence: TGTGCCAGCAGTTTAAACCACAACTACGAGCAGTACTTC. V usage is TRBV12-3 or TRBV12-4 and J usage is TRBJ2-7; D gene uncertain. The V end lost 2 bases, the J end lost 3 bases, and 8 bases lay between the germline ends. This CDR3 contains 13 residues.